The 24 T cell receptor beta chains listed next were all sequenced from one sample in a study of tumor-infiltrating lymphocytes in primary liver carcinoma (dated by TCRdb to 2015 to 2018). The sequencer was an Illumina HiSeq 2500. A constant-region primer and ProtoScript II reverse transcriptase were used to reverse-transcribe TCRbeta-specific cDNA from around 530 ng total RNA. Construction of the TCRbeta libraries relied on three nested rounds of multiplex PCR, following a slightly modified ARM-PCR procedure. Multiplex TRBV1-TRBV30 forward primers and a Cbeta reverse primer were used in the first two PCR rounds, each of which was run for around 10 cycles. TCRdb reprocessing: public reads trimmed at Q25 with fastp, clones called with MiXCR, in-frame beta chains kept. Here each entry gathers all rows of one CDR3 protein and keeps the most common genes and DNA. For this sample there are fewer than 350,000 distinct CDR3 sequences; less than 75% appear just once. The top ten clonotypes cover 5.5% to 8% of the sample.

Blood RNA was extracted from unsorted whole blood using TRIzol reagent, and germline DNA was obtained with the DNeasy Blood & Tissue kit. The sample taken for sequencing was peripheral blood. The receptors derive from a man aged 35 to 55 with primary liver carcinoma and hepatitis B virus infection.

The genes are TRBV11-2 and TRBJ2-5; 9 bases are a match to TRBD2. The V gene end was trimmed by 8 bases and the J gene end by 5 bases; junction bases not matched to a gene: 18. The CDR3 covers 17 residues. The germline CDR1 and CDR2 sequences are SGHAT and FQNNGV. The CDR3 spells CASRRRASGNPRETQYF. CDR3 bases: TGTGCCAGCCGACGGAGGGCTAGCGGGAACCCTCGGGAGACCCAGTACTTC.

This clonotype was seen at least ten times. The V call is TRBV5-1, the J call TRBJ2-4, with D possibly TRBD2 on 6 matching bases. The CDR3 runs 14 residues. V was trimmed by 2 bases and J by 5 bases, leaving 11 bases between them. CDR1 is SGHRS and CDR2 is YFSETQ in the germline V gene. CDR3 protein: CASSFGTLENIQYF. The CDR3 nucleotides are TGCGCCAGCAGCTTCGGGACTCTGGAAAACATTCAGTACTTC.

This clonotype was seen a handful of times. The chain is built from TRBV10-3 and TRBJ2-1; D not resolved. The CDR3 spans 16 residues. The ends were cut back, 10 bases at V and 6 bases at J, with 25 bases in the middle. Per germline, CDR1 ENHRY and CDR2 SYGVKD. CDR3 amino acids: CATSKVSTELFNEQFF. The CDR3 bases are TGTGCCACAAGTAAAGTCTCGACGGAATTATTCAATGAGCAGTTCTTC.

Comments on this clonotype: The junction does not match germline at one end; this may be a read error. This CDR3 reads CASSSLSGANFLTF. The CDR3 DNA is TGTGCCAGCAGCTCCCTATCCGGGGCCAACTTCCTGACTTTC. The V gene is TRBV11-2, the J gene TRBJ2-6; the D gene could be TRBD1 or TRBD2 (5 bases each). The CDR3 runs to 14 residues. The germline V gene encodes CDR1 SGHAT and CDR2 FQNNGV.

The CDR3 DNA sequence: TGTGCCAGCAGCCAAGCGTTAGCGGGAGGGTTAGCGAGCACCGGGGAGCTGTTTTTT. Its protein is CASSQALAGGLASTGELFF. This chain links TRBV4-2 with TRBJ2-2; 11 bases are shared with TRBD2. V gave up 1 base and J gave up 4 bases; unmatched junction bases: 11. Looked up from germline, CDR1 is LGHNA and CDR2 is YNFKEQ. CDR3 length equals 19 residues.

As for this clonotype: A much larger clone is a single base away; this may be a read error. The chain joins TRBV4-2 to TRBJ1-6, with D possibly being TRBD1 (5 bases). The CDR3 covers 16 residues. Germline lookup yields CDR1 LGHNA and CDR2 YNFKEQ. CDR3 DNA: TGTGCCAGCAGACAAGAGGGGCAGGCAAATAATTCACCCCTCCACTTT. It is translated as CASRQEGQANNSPLHF.

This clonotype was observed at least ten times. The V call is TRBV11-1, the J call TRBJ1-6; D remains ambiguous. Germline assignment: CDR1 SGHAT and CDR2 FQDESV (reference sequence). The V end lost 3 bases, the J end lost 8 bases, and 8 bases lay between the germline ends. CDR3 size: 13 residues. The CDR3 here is CASSFLEDSPLHF. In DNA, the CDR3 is TGTGCCAGCAGCTTCTTAGAGGATTCACCCCTCCACTTT.

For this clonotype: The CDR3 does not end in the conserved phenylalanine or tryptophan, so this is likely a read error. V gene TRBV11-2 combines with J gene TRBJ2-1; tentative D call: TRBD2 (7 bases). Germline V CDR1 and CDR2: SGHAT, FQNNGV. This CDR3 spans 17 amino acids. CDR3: CPSSLGVRGGPYNEQFS. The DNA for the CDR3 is TGTCCCAGCAGCTTAGGGGTGAGGGGGGGCCCCTACAATGAGCAGTTCTCC.

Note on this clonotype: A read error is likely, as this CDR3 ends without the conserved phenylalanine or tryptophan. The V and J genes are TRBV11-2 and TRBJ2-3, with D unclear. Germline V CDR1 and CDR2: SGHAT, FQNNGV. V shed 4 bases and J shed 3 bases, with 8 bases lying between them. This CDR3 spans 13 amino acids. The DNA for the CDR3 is TGTGCCAGCAGCTCAATAAGGACAGATACGCAGTATCTT. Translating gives CASSSIRTDTQYL.

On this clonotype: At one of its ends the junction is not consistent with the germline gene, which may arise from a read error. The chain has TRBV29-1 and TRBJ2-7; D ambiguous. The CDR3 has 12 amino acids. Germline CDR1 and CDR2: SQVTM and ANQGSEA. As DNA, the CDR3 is TGCAGCGCTGAGGTCCTCTCCAACGAGCAGTATTTC. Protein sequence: CSAEVLSNEQYF.

The CDR3 loop reads CATSDPGLADDNEQFF. The CDR3 DNA is TGTGCCACCAGTGACCCGGGGCTAGCGGATGACAATGAGCAGTTCTTC. The V call is TRBV24-1, the J call TRBJ2-1; 7 nucleotides align to TRBD2. Germline V gene data show CDR1 as KGHDR and CDR2 as SFDVKD. The V segment lost 4 bases and the J segment 5 bases; nucleotides outside the gene matches: 10. CDR3 length equals 16 residues.

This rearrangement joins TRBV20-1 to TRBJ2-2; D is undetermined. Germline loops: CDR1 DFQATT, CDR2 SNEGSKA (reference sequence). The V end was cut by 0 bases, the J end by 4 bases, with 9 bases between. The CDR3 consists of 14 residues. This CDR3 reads CSAREGSRTGELFF. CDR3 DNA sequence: TGCAGTGCTAGAGAAGGGTCCCGCACCGGGGAGCTGTTTTTT.

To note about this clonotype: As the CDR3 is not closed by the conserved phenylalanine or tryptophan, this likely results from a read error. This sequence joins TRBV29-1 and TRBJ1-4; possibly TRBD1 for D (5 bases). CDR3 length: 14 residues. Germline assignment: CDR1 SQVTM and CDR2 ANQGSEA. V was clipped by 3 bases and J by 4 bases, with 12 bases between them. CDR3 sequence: CSVEGIGDNEKLFY. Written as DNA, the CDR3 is TGCAGCGTTGAGGGGATAGGGGATAATGAAAAACTGTTTTAT.

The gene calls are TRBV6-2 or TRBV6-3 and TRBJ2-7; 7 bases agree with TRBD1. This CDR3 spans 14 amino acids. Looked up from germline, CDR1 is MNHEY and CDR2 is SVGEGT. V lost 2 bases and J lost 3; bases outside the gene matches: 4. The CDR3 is CASSYGTAIYEQYF. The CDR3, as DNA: TGTGCCAGCAGTTACGGGACAGCAATCTACGAGCAGTACTTC.

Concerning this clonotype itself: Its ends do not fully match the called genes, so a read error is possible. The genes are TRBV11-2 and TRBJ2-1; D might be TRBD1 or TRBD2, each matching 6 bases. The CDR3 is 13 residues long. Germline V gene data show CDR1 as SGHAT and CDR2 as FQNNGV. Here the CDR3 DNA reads TGTGCCAGCCGGATCAGGGGAGGCAATGAGCAGTTTTTC. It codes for CASRIRGGNEQFF.

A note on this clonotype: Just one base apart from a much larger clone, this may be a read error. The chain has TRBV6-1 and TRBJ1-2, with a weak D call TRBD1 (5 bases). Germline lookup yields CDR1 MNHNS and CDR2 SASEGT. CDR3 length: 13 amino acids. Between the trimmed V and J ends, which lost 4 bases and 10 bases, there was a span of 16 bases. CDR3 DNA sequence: TGTGCCAGCAGTGCAGGGAGGGAGAATGACTACACCTTC. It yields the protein CASSAGRENDYTF.

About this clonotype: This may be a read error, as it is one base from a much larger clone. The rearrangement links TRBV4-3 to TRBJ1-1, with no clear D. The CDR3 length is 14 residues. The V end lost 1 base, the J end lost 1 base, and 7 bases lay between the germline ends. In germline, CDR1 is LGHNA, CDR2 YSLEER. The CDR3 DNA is TGCGCCAGCAGCCAAGGTCGAAGGAACACTGAAGCTTTCTTT. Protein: CASSQGRRNTEAFF.

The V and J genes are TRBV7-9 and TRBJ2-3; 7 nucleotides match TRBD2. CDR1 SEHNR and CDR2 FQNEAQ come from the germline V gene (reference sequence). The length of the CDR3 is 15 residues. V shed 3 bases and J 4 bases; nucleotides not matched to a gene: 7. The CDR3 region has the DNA TGTGCCAGCAGCTTTGGCGGGAGTCTCCCAGATACGCAGTATTTT. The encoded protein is CASSFGGSLPDTQYF.

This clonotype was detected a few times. The CDR3 sequence: CASSYSQHLNEAFF. Written as DNA, the CDR3 is TGTGCCAGCAGTTACTCGCAACACCTGAATGAAGCTTTCTTT. The chain links TRBV6-6 to TRBJ1-1; D gene unclear. CDR1 and CDR2 (germline): MNHNY, SVGAGI (reference sequence). Trimming stripped 0 bases from V and 7 bases from J, with 12 bases between. There are 14 residues in the CDR3.

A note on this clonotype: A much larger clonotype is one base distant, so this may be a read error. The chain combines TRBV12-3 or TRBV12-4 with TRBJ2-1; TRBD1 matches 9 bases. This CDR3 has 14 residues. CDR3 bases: TGTGCCAGCAGTTCGGGACAGGGAGGATATGATCAGTTCTTC. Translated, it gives CASSSGQGGYDQFF.

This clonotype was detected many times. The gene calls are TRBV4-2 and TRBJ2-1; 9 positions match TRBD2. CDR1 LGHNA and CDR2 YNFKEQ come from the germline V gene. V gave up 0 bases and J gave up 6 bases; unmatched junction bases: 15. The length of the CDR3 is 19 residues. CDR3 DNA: TGTGCCAGCAGCCAAGATGGGGGCCTAGCGGGAAGTATGGGCAATGAGCAGTTCTTC. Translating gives CASSQDGGLAGSMGNEQFF.

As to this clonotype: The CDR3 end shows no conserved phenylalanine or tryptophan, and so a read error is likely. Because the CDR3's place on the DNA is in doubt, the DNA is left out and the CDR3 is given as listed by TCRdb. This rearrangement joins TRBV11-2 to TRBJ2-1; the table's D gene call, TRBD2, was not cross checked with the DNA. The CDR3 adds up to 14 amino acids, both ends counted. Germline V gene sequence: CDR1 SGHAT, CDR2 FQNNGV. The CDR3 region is CASSPSEGPKEQFL.

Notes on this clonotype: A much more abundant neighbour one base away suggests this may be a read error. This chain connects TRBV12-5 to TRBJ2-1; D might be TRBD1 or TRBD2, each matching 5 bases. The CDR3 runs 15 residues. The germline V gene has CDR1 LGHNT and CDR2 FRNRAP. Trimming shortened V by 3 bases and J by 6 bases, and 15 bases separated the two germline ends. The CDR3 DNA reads TGTGCTAGTGGTTTCGGGGCTAGTGTCCCCAATGAGCAGTTCTTC. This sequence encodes CASGFGASVPNEQFF.

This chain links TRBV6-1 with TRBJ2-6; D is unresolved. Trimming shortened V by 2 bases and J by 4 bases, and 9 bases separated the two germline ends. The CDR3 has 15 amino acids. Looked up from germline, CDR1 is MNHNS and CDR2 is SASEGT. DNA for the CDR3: TGTGCCAGCAGTGAAAGGACGTGGGGGGCCAACGTCCTGACTTTC. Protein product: CASSERTWGANVLTF.